This TCR beta chain was captured by sequencing in a study of CD8 T cells in ankylosing spondylitis. Study observations and caveats: Ankylosing spondylitis blood appeared to be characterized by a TCR beta motif of several highly homologous variants. Certain motif variants had earlier appeared in reactive arthritis synovial fluid and blood. Disease-linked clones reportedly concentrated significantly in matched ankylosing spondylitis synovial fluid.

Quantitative molecular-barcoded 5'-RACE generated the TCR beta libraries. Via MiXCR, TCRdb re-called the 5' RACE reads, giving one row per CDR3 protein. This table holds 380,000 or so distinct CDR3 sequences, 20% to 25% found once. This CDR3 spans 15 amino acids. Germline trimming cut 6 bases from V and 1 base from J; bases unmatched to any gene: 5. CDR1 is SNHLY and CDR2 is FYNNEI in the germline V gene. A note on this clonotype: Its target is not known.

The chain uses TRBV2 and TRBJ2-3; 9 bases are a match to TRBD2. This TCR was sampled from a male donor with ankylosing spondylitis or in good health (not recorded which). What was sequenced was blood, either unsorted or a sorted T cell fraction (not recorded which). CDR3 sequence: CASRYAGGRTDTQYF. In nucleotides, the CDR3 is TGTGCCAGCAGATACGCGGGGGGGCGCACAGATACGCAGTATTTT.